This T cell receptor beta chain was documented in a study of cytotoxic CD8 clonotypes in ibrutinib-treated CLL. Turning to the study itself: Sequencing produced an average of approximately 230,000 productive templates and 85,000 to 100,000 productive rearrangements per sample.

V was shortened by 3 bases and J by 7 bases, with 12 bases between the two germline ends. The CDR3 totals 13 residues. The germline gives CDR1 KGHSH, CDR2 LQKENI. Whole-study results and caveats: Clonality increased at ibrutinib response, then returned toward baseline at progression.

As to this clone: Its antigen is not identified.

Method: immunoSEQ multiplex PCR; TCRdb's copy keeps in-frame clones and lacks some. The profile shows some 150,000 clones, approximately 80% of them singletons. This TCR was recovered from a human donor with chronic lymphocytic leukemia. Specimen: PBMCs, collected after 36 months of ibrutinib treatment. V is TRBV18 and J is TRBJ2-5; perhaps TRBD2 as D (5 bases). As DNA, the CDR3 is TGTGCCAGCTCACCCCCTGCTGAGGGGACCCAGTACTTC. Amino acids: CASSPPAEGTQYF.